The 3 T cell receptor beta chains in this list originate from one sample, sequenced in a study of T cell changes during pregnancy in multiple sclerosis. Repertoires were generated with immunoSEQ multiplex PCR, while TCRdb's copy carries only in-frame clones and drops some. The sample carries tens of thousands of clones, 90% recorded once. The material was CD8+ T cells from peripheral blood mononuclear cells, obtained before pregnancy. All receptors come from a female donor with multiple sclerosis, enrolled in a pregnancy study.

J is TRBJ1-4 and V is TRBV4-3; no clear D gene. V lost 3 bases and J lost 6, with 11 bases in between. The CDR3 totals 14 residues. Germline CDR1 and CDR2: LGHNA and YSLEER. CDR3: CASSQVVGDEKLFF. Written as DNA, the CDR3 is TGCGCCAGCAGCCAGGTCGTCGGGGATGAAAAACTGTTTTTT.

In its sample, this clone was seen many times. The chain recombines TRBV6-4 with TRBJ2-1, with TRBD2 matching over 9 bases. V dropped 3 bases and J dropped 8; count of bases not matched to a gene: 8. The germline V gene encodes CDR1 MRHNA and CDR2 SNTAGT. The CDR3 contains 15 residues. The CDR3 DNA is TGTGCCAGCAGTGATGGCGGGGGGGCCGTGGATGAGCAGTTCTTC. It translates to CASSDGGGAVDEQFF.

The chain employs TRBV9 and TRBJ1-1; 9 bases agree with TRBD1. Germline CDR1 SGDLS, CDR2 YYNGEE. The V segment lost 4 bases and the J segment 4 bases; nucleotides outside the gene matches: 5. CDR3 length equals 14 residues. The chain's CDR3 is CASSPQGASTEAFF. The CDR3 nucleotides read TGTGCCAGCAGCCCACAGGGGGCAAGCACTGAAGCTTTCTTT. Drawing the rest from reference TRBV9 and TRBJ1-1, the complete variable domain is DSGVTQTPKHLITATGQRVTLRCSPRSGDLSVYWYQQSLDQGLQFLIQYYNGEERAKGNILERFSAQQFPDLHSELNLSSLELGDSALYFCASSPQGASTEAFFGQGTRLTVV.